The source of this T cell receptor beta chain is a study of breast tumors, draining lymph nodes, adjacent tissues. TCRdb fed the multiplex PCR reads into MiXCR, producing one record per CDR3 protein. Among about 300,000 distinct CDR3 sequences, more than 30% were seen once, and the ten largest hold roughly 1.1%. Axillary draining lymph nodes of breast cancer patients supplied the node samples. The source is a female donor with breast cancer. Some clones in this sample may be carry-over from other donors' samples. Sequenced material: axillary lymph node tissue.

The CDR3 sequence is CASSFRGEVEKLFF. CDR3 DNA: TGTGCCAGCAGTTTCCGGGGAGAAGTTGAAAAACTGTTTTTT. The chain combines TRBV2 with TRBJ1-4; no reliable D call. Trimming cost V 5 bases and J 7 bases, with 14 bases left between them. The CDR3 sequence is 14 residues long. Germline CDR1 and CDR2: SNHLY and FYNNEI.